The 6 T cell receptor beta chains below all came from one sample that was sequenced in a study of shared clonotypes between healthy human individuals. Sequencing used immunoSEQ multiplex PCR; TCRdb keeps in-frame clones, though not all of them. The repertoire has about 680,000 clones, approximately 79% of them found once; the top ten carry approximately 1.8%. The sequenced material came from memory CD4+ T cells sorted from blood. Subset meaning: CD45RA-negative fraction. The receptors were gathered from a woman aged 30 to 39 in good health.

Written as DNA, the CDR3 is TGTGCCAGCAGCCAAGAGGGGGACTACTTCTACGAGCAGTACTTC. Protein product: CASSQEGDYFYEQYF. The chain carries TRBV4-2 and TRBJ2-7; TRBD2 matches 7 bases. CDR3 length equals 15 residues. Trimming took 0 bases from V and 3 from J; bases not matched to a gene: 5. Germline CDR1 reads LGHNA; CDR2 reads YNFKEQ.

This clone was detected only a few times. The chain joins TRBV18 to TRBJ1-1; D possibly corresponds to TRBD1 (5 bases). The germline V gene encodes CDR1 KGHSH and CDR2 LQKENI. V dropped 2 bases and J dropped 3 bases, with 7 bases sitting between them. The CDR3 is made up of 13 amino acids. CDR3 in DNA: TGTGCCAGCTCACCAACGACAGACACTGAAGCTTTCTTT. It encodes CASSPTTDTEAFF.

This clone was observed a few times. The chain links TRBV9 to TRBJ2-1, with a tentative D call TRBD2 (6 bases). The CDR3 runs to 14 residues. Germline V lookup: CDR1 SGDLS, CDR2 YYNGEE. Trimming took off 0 bases at V and 9 bases at J, with 13 bases between the two ends. CDR3 amino acids: CASSVGLEGGEQFF. CDR3 DNA: TGTGCCAGCAGCGTAGGACTGGAGGGTGGTGAGCAGTTCTTC.

The genes are TRBV7-9 and TRBJ2-1; D tentatively fits TRBD1 or TRBD2 (6 bases each). V lost 4 bases and J lost 7, with 20 bases in between. This CDR3 region has 16 residues. Germline CDR1 reads SEHNR; CDR2 reads FQNEAQ (reference sequence). The CDR3 protein is CASSSYRVRGANEQFF. The CDR3 DNA follows: TGTGCCAGCAGCTCCTACAGGGTAAGGGGGGCTAATGAGCAGTTCTTC.

The V gene is TRBV5-1, the J gene TRBJ2-1; 7 bases are shared with TRBD2. In germline, CDR1 is SGHRS, CDR2 YFSETQ. V was pared by 4 bases and J by 0 bases, with 16 bases of the junction left unmatched. The CDR3 totals 19 residues. CDR3 amino acids: CASSPRDYNTTSSYNEQFF. The CDR3 nucleotides read TGCGCCAGCAGCCCCCGGGACTATAATACAACGAGCTCCTACAATGAGCAGTTCTTC.

V is TRBV7-9 and J is TRBJ1-3; tentatively, D is TRBD1 (6 bases). CDR3 length: 15 residues. The V gene's germline CDR1 is SEHNR and CDR2 FQNEAQ (reference sequence). Trimming left V 5 bases short and J 3 bases short, with 14 bases between. DNA of the CDR3: TGTGCCAGCAGCCCTTGGGGGGCAAGTGGAAACACCATATATTTT. Translating gives CASSPWGASGNTIYF.